This is a list of T cell receptor beta chains from one sample in a study of naive and memory T cell subsets. In TCRdb, the UMI-ligation and nested PCR reads were re-called with MiXCR into one record per CDR3 protein. The sample holds about 120,000 distinct CDR3 sequences; 36% are singletons and the top ten take approximately 0.9%. Sequencing was carried out using central memory CD4+ T cells from blood. The receptors stem from a human donor in good health. The CDR3 runs from the conserved cysteine through the conserved F or W. D genes are given only for firm matches. Clone size is shown for a subset of rows, as once, few, many or a class of expanded clone.

D | J | V | size | DNA | CDR3
NA | TRBJ2-2 | TRBV11-3 | NA | TGTGCCAGCAGCTTAGGAGGGACCACCGGGGAGCTGTTTTTT | CASSLGGTTGELFF
NA | TRBJ2-3 | TRBV21-1 | few | TGTGCCAGCAGCGTATTAGGGGACAGAAGCACAGATACGCAGTATTTT | CASSVLGDRSTDTQYF
TRBD2 | TRBJ2-1 | TRBV9 | few | TGTGCCAGCAGCGCGGGGACTAGGGGGAATGAGCAGTTCTTC | CASSAGTRGNEQFF
NA | TRBJ1-1 | TRBV7-2 | NA | TGTGCCAGCAGCTTACGTGATGTGCGGACTGAAGCTTTCTTT | CASSLRDVRTEAFF
NA | TRBJ2-7 | TRBV14 | many | TGTGCCAGCAGCTACGACTGGGGACCGAAGGGTAAGCAGTACTTC | CASSYDWGPKGKQYF
NA | TRBJ2-6 | TRBV12-3/TRBV12-4 | NA | TGTGCCAGCAGTTTGGGTCGATCTGGGGCCAACGTCCTGACTTTC | CASSLGRSGANVLTF
TRBD2 | TRBJ2-1 | TRBV10-3 | few | TGTGCCATGGGGCGCGGGACTAGCGGATCCAATGAGCAGTTCTTC | CAMGRGTSGSNEQFF
TRBD2 | TRBJ2-1 | TRBV5-1 | NA | TGCGCCAGCAGCTTGGCTAGCGGGATCAACAATGAGCAGTTCTTC | CASSLASGINNEQFF
NA | TRBJ1-5 | TRBV12-3/TRBV12-4 | NA | TGTGCCAGCAGTTTCTCAGGACAGCCCCAGCATTTT | CASSFSGQPQHF
NA | TRBJ1-1 | TRBV20-1 | many | TGCAGTGCTGGACAGAACACTGAAGCTTTCTTT | CSAGQNTEAFF
TRBD1 | TRBJ2-7 | TRBV10-3 | NA | TGTGCCACCTGGGACAGGGGATCCCACGAGCAGTACTTC | CATWDRGSHEQYF
TRBD2 | TRBJ2-5 | TRBV3-1 | NA | TGTGCCAGCAGCCAAGAGCGGCGGGGGTTCGAGACCCAGTACTTC | CASSQERRGFETQYF
NA | TRBJ2-3 | TRBV20-1 | NA | TGCAGTGCCAGACTAGATACTAGCACAGATACGCAGTATTTT | CSARLDTSTDTQYF
NA | TRBJ1-2 | TRBV6-5 | NA | TGTGCCAGCAGGTCCGGGACCCATGGCTACACCTTC | CASRSGTHGYTF
TRBD1 | TRBJ2-7 | TRBV24-1 | NA | TGTGCCACCAGTGATTCGCTGACAGGGGGCAACGAGCAGTACTTC | CATSDSLTGGNEQYF
NA | TRBJ2-1 | TRBV28 | NA | TGTGCCAGTTATGGTACCTACAATGAGCAGTTCTTC | CASYGTYNEQFF
NA | TRBJ2-3 | TRBV20-1 | many | TGCAGTGCTACACCTCCCACACTGGACTTATTCCTTAGGACAGATACGCAGTATTTT | CSATPPTLDLFLRTDTQYF
NA | TRBJ1-4 | TRBV3-1 | NA | TGTGCCAGCAGCGGATTCACTGAAAAACTGTTTTTT | CASSGFTEKLFF
NA | TRBJ1-2 | TRBV7-2 | few | TGTGCCAGCAGCCAATTCGTTAACTATGGCTACACCTTC | CASSQFVNYGYTF
TRBD1 | TRBJ1-2 | TRBV13 | few | TGTGCCAGCAGAGGGGGCGGCTACTATGGCTACACCTTC | CASRGGGYYGYTF
NA | TRBJ2-7 | TRBV28 | few | TGTGCCAGCAGGACTCTTATGATGGGGTACGAGCAGTACTTC | CASRTLMMGYEQYF
NA | TRBJ2-7 | TRBV28 | NA | TGTGTCAGCTATGGGGTATACGAGCAGTACTTC | CVSYGVYEQYF
NA | TRBJ2-5 | TRBV6-6 | few | TGTGCCAGCAGAGACAGCCCTAAAGAGACCCAGTACTTC | CASRDSPKETQYF
NA | TRBJ1-5 | TRBV29-1 | many | TGCAGCGTTGCCCAGAGGAATCAGCCCCAGCATTTT | CSVAQRNQPQHF
NA | TRBJ1-5 | TRBV4-1 | NA | TGCGCCAGCAGCCAAGGACACCAAGCGGATAGCAATCAGCCCCAGCATTTT | CASSQGHQADSNQPQHF
TRBD1 | TRBJ2-1 | TRBV20-1 | NA | TGCAGTGCTAGGGCAGGACAGGGTGATGAGCAGTTCTTC | CSARAGQGDEQFF
NA | TRBJ2-3 | TRBV5-1 | few | TGCGCCAGCAGTTCGGGGCAGACCAAGGATACGCAGTATTTT | CASSSGQTKDTQYF
NA | TRBJ1-6 | TRBV11-2 | once | TGTGCCAGCAGTATAACCCAGGGGATTAATTCACCCCTCCACTTT | CASSITQGINSPLHF
NA | TRBJ2-5 | TRBV12-3/TRBV12-4 | few | TGTGCCAGCAGTTTAACGGGGGCAAGGGAGACCCAGTACTTC | CASSLTGARETQYF
NA | TRBJ2-1 | TRBV20-1 | NA | TGCAGTGCCATTAGTGGGCAGCGGTGGGACAATGAGCAGTTCTTC | CSAISGQRWDNEQFF
NA | TRBJ2-1 | TRBV3-1 | few | TGTGCCAGCAGCCAACGTTTTGGAGAAGACAATGAGCAGTTCTTC | CASSQRFGEDNEQFF
NA | TRBJ2-3 | TRBV10-3 | few | TGTGCCATCAGTGTAGAGGGCACAGATACGCAGTATTTT | CAISVEGTDTQYF
NA | TRBJ2-4 | TRBV11-1 | NA | TGTGCCAGCAGCTTGGGGCAGGGAGACATTCAGTACTTC | CASSLGQGDIQYF
NA | TRBJ1-1 | TRBV11-2 | few | TGTGCCAGCAGCTCCGGGCTGGGTATTAACACTGAAGCTTTCTTT | CASSSGLGINTEAFF
NA | TRBJ2-6 | TRBV6-2/TRBV6-3 | NA | TGTGCCAGCAGAGAGGCTGGGACGGGGGCCAACGTCCTGACTTTC | CASREAGTGANVLTF
NA | TRBJ1-5 | TRBV6-1 | NA | TGTGCCAGCATCCTGAGGGGTTCGGGTCAGCCCCAGCATTTT | CASILRGSGQPQHF
TRBD1 | TRBJ1-5 | TRBV6-2/TRBV6-3 | NA | TGTGCCAGCAGTTGGGACAGCGACAATCAGCCCCAGCATTTT | CASSWDSDNQPQHF
NA | TRBJ2-1 | TRBV2 | once | TGTGGGCTTTCCCCTTCCCCATACAATGAGCAGTTCTTC | CGLSPSPYNEQFF
NA | TRBJ2-3 | TRBV12-3/TRBV12-4 | many | TGTGCCAGCAGCCGAGGGACGCCGCGCACAGATACGCAGTATTTT | CASSRGTPRTDTQYF
NA | TRBJ2-3 | TRBV4-3 | NA | TGCGCCAGCAGCCAAAGTAGAGGGAGGGGGACAGATACGCAGTATTTT | CASSQSRGRGTDTQYF
TRBD2 | TRBJ2-1 | TRBV20-1 | few | TGCAGTGTCGCCGGGACTAGCGGGAGTGGGGCCTACAATGAGCAGTTCTTC | CSVAGTSGSGAYNEQFF
TRBD2 | TRBJ2-1 | TRBV28 | NA | TGTGCCAGCAGGCCGGCCCTAGCGGGAGTCTATGAGCAGTTCTTC | CASRPALAGVYEQFF
NA | TRBJ2-3 | TRBV2 | NA | TGTGCCAGGACCTTAGGCCAGGGCGCAGATACGCAGTATTTT | CARTLGQGADTQYF
NA | TRBJ2-7 | TRBV28 | few | TGTGCCAGCAGTTTCCCTACCTACGAGCAGTACTTC | CASSFPTYEQYF
TRBD1 | TRBJ2-1 | TRBV3-1 | NA | TGTGCCAGCACCCCGGGACAGGGGACACGAGAGCAGTTCTTC | CASTPGQGTREQFF
NA | TRBJ2-3 | TRBV27 | NA | TGTGCCAGCAGAGCCTCTGGGGCCCGAGCAGATACGCAGTATTTT | CASRASGARADTQYF
TRBD2 | TRBJ2-5 | TRBV6-2/TRBV6-3 | NA | TGTGCCAGCAGTTACTCCCTGCCGGAGCGGGAGAAAGAGACCCAGTACTTC | CASSYSLPEREKETQYF
TRBD1 | TRBJ2-7 | TRBV28 | few | TGTGCCAGCAGGGGGGACAGCTCGGTCTACGAGCAGTACTTC | CASRGDSSVYEQYF
NA | TRBJ2-2 | TRBV15 | NA | TGTGCCACCAGCAGAGAATCGGGACTGGGGACCGGGGAGCTGTTTTTT | CATSRESGLGTGELFF
NA | TRBJ2-1 | TRBV20-1 | many | TGCAGTGCTAGACGGGGTGGCCTATACAATGAGCAGTTCTTC | CSARRGGLYNEQFF
NA | TRBJ2-1 | TRBV7-2 | NA | TGTGCCAGCAGCTTAAACTGGCTAGCCGGTGAGCAGTTCTTC | CASSLNWLAGEQFF
NA | TRBJ2-1 | TRBV13 | many | TGTGCCAGCAGCTCGAGGAAGGCTTCCTACAATGAGCAGTTCTTC | CASSSRKASYNEQFF
NA | TRBJ1-1 | TRBV7-2 | few | TGTGCCAGCAGCTTTGGACGGTTGAACACTGAAGCTTTCTTT | CASSFGRLNTEAFF
NA | TRBJ2-7 | TRBV20-1 | few | TGCAGTGCTCCCCGGACAGCGCTTACCTCCTACGAGCAGTACTTC | CSAPRTALTSYEQYF
TRBD1 | TRBJ2-1 | TRBV28 | NA | TGTGCCAGCAGTCTACCGGGACAGGGGGGAAATGAGCAGTTCTTC | CASSLPGQGGNEQFF
NA | TRBJ1-5 | TRBV12-3/TRBV12-4 | few | TGTGCCAGCAGTTTACCGGGGGGGGATCAGCCCCAGCATTTT | CASSLPGGDQPQHF
NA | TRBJ2-2 | TRBV14 | NA | TGTGCCAGCAGCCAAGCCGGAGGGAACACCGGGGAGCTGTTTTTT | CASSQAGGNTGELFF
NA | TRBJ2-7 | TRBV5-4 | NA | TGTGCCAGCAGCCCCCCTGGACAGTCACAGTACTTC | CASSPPGQSQYF
TRBD2 | TRBJ2-1 | TRBV5-1 | NA | TGCGCCAGCAGCACGGGACTAGCGGCCTCCTACAATGAGCAGTTCTTC | CASSTGLAASYNEQFF
TRBD1 | TRBJ1-1 | TRBV29-1 | NA | TGCAGCGTTGAAGGGGGGACAGTCGGAGCTTTCTTT | CSVEGGTVGAFF